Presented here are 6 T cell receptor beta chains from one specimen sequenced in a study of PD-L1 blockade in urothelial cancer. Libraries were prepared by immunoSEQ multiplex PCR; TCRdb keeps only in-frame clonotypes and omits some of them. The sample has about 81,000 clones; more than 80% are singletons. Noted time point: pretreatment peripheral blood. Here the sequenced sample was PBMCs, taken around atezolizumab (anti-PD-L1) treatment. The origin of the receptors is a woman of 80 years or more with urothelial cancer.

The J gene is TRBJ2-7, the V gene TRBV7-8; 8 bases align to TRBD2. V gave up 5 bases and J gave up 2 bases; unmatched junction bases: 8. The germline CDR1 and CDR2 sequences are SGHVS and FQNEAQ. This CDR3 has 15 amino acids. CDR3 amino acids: CASSPIGGGTYEQYF. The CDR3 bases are TGTGCCAGCAGCCCCATCGGCGGGGGGACCTACGAGCAGTACTTC.

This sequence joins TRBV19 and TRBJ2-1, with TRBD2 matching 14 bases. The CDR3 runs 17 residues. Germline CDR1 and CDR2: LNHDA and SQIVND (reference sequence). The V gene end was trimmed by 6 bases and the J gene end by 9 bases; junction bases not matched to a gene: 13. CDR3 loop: CASRSPPGLAGEGEQFF. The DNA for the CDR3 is TGTGCCAGTAGGAGTCCACCGGGACTAGCGGGAGAGGGTGAGCAGTTCTTC.

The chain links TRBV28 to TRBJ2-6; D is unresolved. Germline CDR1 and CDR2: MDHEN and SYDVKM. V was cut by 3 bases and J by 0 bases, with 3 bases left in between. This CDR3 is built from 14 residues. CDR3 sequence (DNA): TGTGCCAGCAGTTTTAGCTCTGGGGCCAACGTCCTGACTTTC. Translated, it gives CASSFSSGANVLTF.

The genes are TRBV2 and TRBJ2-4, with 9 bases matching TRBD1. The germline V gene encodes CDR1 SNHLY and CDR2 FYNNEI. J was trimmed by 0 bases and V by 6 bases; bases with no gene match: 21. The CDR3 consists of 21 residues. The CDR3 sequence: CASRDAQRDRVGPLAKNIQYF. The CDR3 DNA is TGTGCCAGCAGGGACGCCCAACGGGACAGGGTCGGACCCTTAGCCAAAAACATTCAGTACTTC. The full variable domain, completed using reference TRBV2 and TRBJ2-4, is EPEVTQTPSHQVTQMGQEVILRCVPISNHLYFYWYRQILGQKVEFLVSFYNNEISEKSEIFDDQFSVERPDGSNFTLKIRSTKLEDSAMYFCASRDAQRDRVGPLAKNIQYFGAGTRLSVL.

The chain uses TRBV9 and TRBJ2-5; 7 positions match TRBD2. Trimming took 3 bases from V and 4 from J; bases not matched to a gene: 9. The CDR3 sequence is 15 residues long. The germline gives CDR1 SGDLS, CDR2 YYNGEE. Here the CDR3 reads CASSAGHSGGETQYF. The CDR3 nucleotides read TGTGCCAGCAGCGCCGGACACTCGGGAGGAGAGACCCAGTACTTC. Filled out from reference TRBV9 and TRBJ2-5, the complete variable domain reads DSGVTQTPKHLITATGQRVTLRCSPRSGDLSVYWYQQSLDQGLQFLIQYYNGEERAKGNILERFSAQQFPDLHSELNLSSLELGDSALYFCASSAGHSGGETQYFGPGTRLLVL.

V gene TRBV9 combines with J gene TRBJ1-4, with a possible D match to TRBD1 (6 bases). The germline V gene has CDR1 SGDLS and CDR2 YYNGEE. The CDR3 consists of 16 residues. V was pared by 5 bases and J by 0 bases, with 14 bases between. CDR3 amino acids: CASSTAGASTNEKLFF. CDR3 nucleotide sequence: TGTGCCAGCAGTACCGCGGGGGCATCAACTAATGAAAAACTGTTTTTT.